The rows below give T cell receptor beta chains drawn from one sample of a study of blood T cell repertoires in COVID-19. Assay used: immunoSEQ multiplex PCR; TCRdb lists only in-frame clones, some missing. The top ten clones hold 5.6% of a sample with around 200,000 clones, more than 70% of them seen once. Specimen: PBMCs or T cells enriched from blood (not recorded which). The receptors were sampled from a man aged 40-50 years with acute COVID-19. Each CDR3 is given with its conserved first and last residue. D genes are given only for firm matches. Only part of the rows carry a size: once, few, many, or a class if the clone is expanded.

clone_size j_call v_call d_call cdr3_length cdr3_aa cdr3_nt
- TRBJ2-7 TRBV27 TRBD1 16 CASSLSGTGRRYEQYF TGTGCCAGCAGTTTGTCCGGGACAGGACGTCGGTACGAGCAGTACTTC
- TRBJ1-5 TRBV7-6 - 15 CASSLGQGQRQPQHF TGTGCCAGCAGCCTTGGGCAGGGACAAAGACAGCCCCAGCATTTT
- TRBJ1-5 TRBV2 - 15 CASSSEGDSNQPQHF TGTGCCAGCAGTTCAGAAGGAGATAGCAATCAGCCCCAGCATTTT
few TRBJ1-2 TRBV18 - 13 CASSPAGNYGYTF TGTGCCAGCTCACCTGCGGGGAACTATGGCTACACCTTC
- TRBJ2-5 TRBV2 TRBD2 17 CASSDIGLAGAKETQYF TGTGCCAGCAGTGACATAGGGCTAGCGGGAGCGAAGGAGACCCAGTACTTC
many TRBJ2-1 TRBV7-6 - 17 CASSLEGGLAGANEQFF TGTGCCAGCAGCTTAGAAGGCGGGCTAGCAGGTGCCAATGAGCAGTTCTTC
- TRBJ2-1 TRBV5-1 TRBD2 15 CASSSGLAGLNEQFF TGCGCCAGCAGCTCGGGACTAGCGGGACTTAATGAGCAGTTCTTC
- TRBJ2-7 TRBV27 - 13 CASKGASLGEQYF TGTGCCAGCAAGGGAGCTTCCCTGGGCGAGCAGTACTTC
- TRBJ1-2 TRBV6-5 - 14 CASSYSAGLSGYTF TGTGCCAGCAGTTACTCTGCAGGGTTAAGTGGCTACACCTTC
- TRBJ2-7 TRBV7-8 - 15 CASSLVAGIPYEQYF TGTGCCAGCAGCTTAGTGGCAGGGATCCCCTACGAGCAGTACTTC
- TRBJ2-4 TRBV19 TRBD2 14 CASSPLAGDDIQYF TGTGCCAGTAGTCCTCTAGCGGGAGATGACATTCAGTACTTC
- TRBJ2-1 TRBV6-5 - 13 CASSYSAASSGFF TGTGCCAGCAGTTACTCTGCAGCGAGTAGCGGGTTCTTC
few TRBJ2-2 TRBV9 TRBD2 17 CASSVGPSGRGGGELFF TGTGCCAGCAGCGTAGGGCCTAGCGGGAGAGGTGGCGGGGAGCTGTTTTTT
few TRBJ1-2 TRBV29-1 TRBD1 13 CSVGDRGQGGYTF TGCAGCGTGGGGGACAGGGGGCAAGGTGGCTACACCTTC
once TRBJ1-5 TRBV28 - 15 CASTTYRDSNQPQHF TGTGCCAGCACAACCTACAGGGATAGCAATCAGCCCCAGCATTTT
- TRBJ2-1 TRBV6-5 TRBD2 15 CASRPPGLAGDEQFF TGTGCCAGCAGGCCCCCGGGACTAGCGGGAGACGAGCAGTTCTTC
- TRBJ2-7 TRBV5-1 TRBD1 15 CASSPLGTGTYEQYF TGCGCCAGCAGCCCCCTAGGGACAGGCACCTACGAGCAGTACTTC
few TRBJ1-5 TRBV6-5 - 13 CASSLTIGQPQHF TGTGCCAGCAGCCTAACGATCGGTCAGCCCCAGCATTTT
- TRBJ2-7 TRBV5-1 - 15 CASSLTLATYYEQYF TGCGCCAGCAGCTTAACTCTAGCGACCTACTACGAGCAGTACTTC
- TRBJ2-7 TRBV2 TRBD2 16 CASRDGTSGRIYEQYF TGTGCCAGCAGGGATGGGACTAGCGGGAGGATCTACGAGCAGTACTTC
- TRBJ2-1 TRBV11-2 - 16 CASSLRRELSYNEQFF TGTGCCAGCAGCTTACGACGGGAGTTGTCCTACAATGAGCAGTTCTTC
- TRBJ2-5 TRBV9 TRBD2 17 CASSVAPSGRAGETQYF TGTGCCAGCAGCGTAGCGCCCAGCGGGAGGGCCGGGGAGACCCAGTACTTC
- TRBJ2-2 TRBV7-9 TRBD1 16 CASSLYRGQNTGELFF TGTGCCAGCAGCCTTTACAGGGGGCAGAACACCGGGGAGCTGTTTTTT
- TRBJ2-2 TRBV11-3 - 14 CASSLDQRTGELFF TGTGCCAGCAGCTTAGATCAGCGGACCGGGGAGCTGTTTTTT
few TRBJ1-3 TRBV7-8 TRBD1 17 CASSLDAGGGVGNTIYF TGTGCCAGCAGCTTAGACGCAGGGGGAGGCGTCGGAAACACCATATATTTT
- TRBJ1-1 TRBV13 - 13 CASSRGIFRPAFF TGTGCCAGCAGTAGGGGGATCTTTCGTCCGGCTTTCTTT
- TRBJ1-4 TRBV9 - 15 CASSVHSGINEKLFF TGTGCCAGCAGCGTACATTCGGGGATTAATGAAAAACTGTTTTTT
- TRBJ1-5 TRBV27 - 15 CASSLNGRGNQPQHF TGTGCCAGCAGTTTAAATGGTCGAGGCAATCAGCCCCAGCATTTT
- TRBJ1-6 TRBV18 TRBD1 17 CASSPPRQGGSWSPLHF TGTGCCAGCTCACCACCTAGACAGGGGGGTTCGTGGTCACCCCTCCACTTT
once TRBJ1-5 TRBV4-3 - 15 CASSQEAGSNQPQHF TGCGCCAGCAGCCAAGAAGCCGGGAGCAATCAGCCCCAGCATTTT
- TRBJ2-5 TRBV4-2 - 14 CASSQDRLGETQYF TGTGCCAGCAGCCAAGACAGACTAGGGGAGACCCAGTACTTC
many TRBJ1-5 TRBV28 - 13 CASRPTPNQPQHF TGTGCCAGCAGACCGACACCGAATCAGCCCCAGCATTTT
- TRBJ2-7 TRBV4-3 - 15 CASSQDRAGNYEQYF TGCGCCAGCAGCCAAGATCGGGCAGGGAACTACGAGCAGTACTTC
- TRBJ2-3 TRBV28 - 16 CASSFRRRYRTDTQYF TGTGCCAGCAGTTTTAGAAGGAGATACCGCACAGATACGCAGTATTTT
- TRBJ1-4 TRBV3-1/TRBV3-2 - 17 CASSQVRGSSTNEKLFF TGTGCCAGCAGCCAAGTTAGGGGTTCGTCAACTAATGAAAAACTGTTTTTT
- TRBJ2-3 TRBV7-9 - 13 CASSPRREDTQYF TGTGCCAGCAGCCCTCGGCGGGAAGATACGCAGTATTTT
once TRBJ2-2 TRBV5-1 - 15 CASQLEGGNTGELFF TGCGCCAGCCAACTGGAGGGAGGGAACACCGGGGAGCTGTTTTTT
- TRBJ2-3 TRBV18 TRBD2 16 CASSRGTSGSGDTQYF TGTGCCAGCTCACGAGGGACTAGCGGGAGTGGGGATACGCAGTATTTT
- TRBJ1-1 TRBV5-4 TRBD1 14 CASRPDRANTEAFF TGTGCCAGCAGACCGGACAGGGCGAACACTGAAGCTTTCTTT
- TRBJ2-2 TRBV6-6 - 15 CASSYNRAGTGELFF TGTGCCAGCAGTTACAACAGGGCGGGCACCGGGGAGCTGTTTTTT
- TRBJ2-1 TRBV11-2 - 15 CASSLDGGIFDEQFF TGTGCCAGCAGCTTAGATGGGGGGATCTTCGATGAGCAGTTCTTC
- TRBJ2-7 TRBV28 TRBD1 14 CASSPTTGDYEQYF TGTGCCAGCAGTCCAACGACAGGGGATTACGAGCAGTACTTC
- TRBJ1-5 TRBV30 - 15 CAWSAGPYSNQPQHF TGTGCCTGGAGTGCTGGGCCTTATAGCAATCAGCCCCAGCATTTT
- TRBJ2-7 TRBV6-5 TRBD2 15 CASSWTSGARYEQYF TGTGCCAGCAGTTGGACTAGCGGGGCGCGCTACGAGCAGTACTTC
once TRBJ2-2 TRBV28 - 14 CASRLSGDTGELFF TGTGCCAGCAGACTCTCCGGAGACACCGGGGAGCTGTTTTTT
- TRBJ1-5 TRBV27 TRBD1 15 CASSDRVGSNQPQHF TGTGCCAGCAGTGACAGGGTGGGGTCAAATCAGCCCCAGCATTTT
- TRBJ2-7 TRBV29-1 TRBD1 13 CSVDTGGPYEQYF TGCAGCGTTGATACAGGGGGGCCCTACGAGCAGTACTTC
- TRBJ2-1 TRBV18 - 15 CASSPGRGAYNEQFF TGTGCCAGCTCACCAGGCAGGGGTGCTTACAATGAGCAGTTCTTC
- TRBJ1-2 TRBV7-9 - 16 CASSPWETDLLDGYTF TGTGCCAGCAGCCCTTGGGAGACGGATCTCCTAGATGGCTACACCTTC
- TRBJ2-7 TRBV20-1 - 15 CSASSPGRLSYEQYF TGCAGTGCTAGTTCACCTGGCAGGTTGTCCTACGAGCAGTACTTC
few TRBJ1-3 TRBV4-2 - 16 CASSLRPDSPGNTIYF TGTGCCAGCAGCCTTAGACCCGACAGCCCTGGAAACACCATATATTTT
- TRBJ1-1 TRBV29-1 - 13 CSVGVGVYTEAFF TGCAGCGTTGGGGTAGGAGTATACACTGAAGCTTTCTTT
- TRBJ2-7 TRBV5-1 - 14 CASSLTTGFYEQYF TGCGCCAGCAGCTTGACCACAGGGTTCTACGAGCAGTACTTC
- TRBJ2-7 TRBV20-1 - 10 CSAWRYEQYF TGCAGTGCTTGGAGATACGAGCAGTACTTC
- TRBJ1-2 TRBV19 - 13 CATTPGSLYGYTF TGTGCCACCACCCCGGGGTCCCTCTATGGCTACACCTTC